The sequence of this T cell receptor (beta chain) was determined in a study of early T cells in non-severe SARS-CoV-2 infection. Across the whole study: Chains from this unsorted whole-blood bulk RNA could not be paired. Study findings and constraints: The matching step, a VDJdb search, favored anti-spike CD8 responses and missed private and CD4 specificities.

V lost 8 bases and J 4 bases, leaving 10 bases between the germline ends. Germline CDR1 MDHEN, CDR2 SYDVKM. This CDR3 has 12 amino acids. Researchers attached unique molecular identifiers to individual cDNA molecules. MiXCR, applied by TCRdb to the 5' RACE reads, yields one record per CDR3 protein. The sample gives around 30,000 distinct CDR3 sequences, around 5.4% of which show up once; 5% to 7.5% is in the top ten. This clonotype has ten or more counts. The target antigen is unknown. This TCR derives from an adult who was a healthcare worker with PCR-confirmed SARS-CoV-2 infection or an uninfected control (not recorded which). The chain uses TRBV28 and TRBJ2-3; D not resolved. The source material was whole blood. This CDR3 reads CASGAGPDTQYF. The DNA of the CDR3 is TGTGCCAGCGGAGCAGGTCCAGATACGCAGTATTTT.